This T cell receptor (beta chain) was profiled in a study of beta chain features in type 1 diabetes. The study reverse transcribed the entire isolated RNA, so it sequenced expressed TCRB transcripts. Produced via immunoSEQ multiplex PCR; TCRdb's table is partial and in-frame only. This table holds around 500,000 clones, about an eighth found once. Germline CDR1 reads ENHRY; CDR2 reads SYGVKD. CDR3 length: 15 amino acids. Between the trimmed V and J ends, which lost 3 bases and 3 bases, there was a span of 15 bases. Sequenced sample: naive CD4+ T cells from blood. This receptor was identified in a woman between 18 and 30 years old in good health. This chain connects TRBV10-3 to TRBJ2-7, with D hard to call. As DNA, the CDR3 is TGTGCCATCAGTGATTTCCAAAGACTCCGCTACGAGCAGTACTTC. Translation: CAISDFQRLRYEQYF.